The following is a T cell receptor beta chain sequence with its context. The V gene's germline CDR1 is MDHEN and CDR2 SYDVKM. V lost 5 bases to trimming and J lost 4 bases, with 15 bases between them. There are 14 residues in the CDR3. The data were obtained in a study of blood T cell repertoires in COVID-19. In the authors' methods: Amplification of reference gene primers was used by the study to estimate nucleated cell counts. Assay: immunoSEQ multiplex PCR; the TCRdb copy retains only in-frame clones and omits some. V, J and clone size are taken as reported in that table, and D and trimming were inferred from the DNA itself. The table records tens of thousands of clones, about three quarters of them present only once.

The sequence was collected from an older man with active or convalescent COVID-19. The sequencing input was peripheral blood. This chain joins TRBV28 and TRBJ2-7, with a weak D call TRBD2 (6 bases). CDR3 amino acids: CASSLGTPLYEQYF. In DNA, the CDR3 is TGTGCCAGCAGTCTCGGGACTCCTCTGTACGAGCAGTACTTC.